This entry features one T cell receptor beta chain sequence. The antigen remains unidentified. The germline gene is not matched at one end of the junction; a read error may be the cause. Each individual donor underwent a draw of approximately 10 milliliters of peripheral blood. This sample was included in a study of blood T cells in healthy people across ages. Study-wide points: Per million T cells, TCR beta diversity dropped roughly linearly as age increased. PBMCs went unsorted, and a conclusive naive versus antigen-experienced comparison was therefore prevented. Naive CD4+ cell counts and diversity both ran higher in long-lived than in aged donors.

Germline V gene lookup returns CDR1 SGHTA and CDR2 FQGTGA. The CDR3 spans 15 residues. Together with a sample-barcoded 5' primer, a J-beta primer mix was included in a second PCR lasting roughly 6 to 12 cycles. TCRdb reprocessed the 5' RACE reads via MiXCR and lists one record per CDR3 protein. The sample consists of some 920,000 distinct CDR3 sequences, around 54% of them appearing once. The rearrangement links TRBV7-3 to TRBJ2-3, with TRBD2 matching over 10 bases. The receptor was isolated from a woman aged 60-75 years in good health. Input material: blood. The CDR3 sequence: CASSITSGDWDTQYF. In nucleotides, the CDR3 is TGTGCCAGCAGCATAACTAGCGGGGACTGGGATACGCAGTATTTT. Variable domain in full (rest from reference TRBV7-3 and TRBJ2-3): GAGVSQTPSNKVTEKGKYVELRCDPISGHTALYWYRQSLGQGPEFLIYFQGTGAADDSGLPNDRFFAVRPEGSVSTLKIQRTERGDSAVYLCASSITSGDWDTQYFGPGTRLTVL.